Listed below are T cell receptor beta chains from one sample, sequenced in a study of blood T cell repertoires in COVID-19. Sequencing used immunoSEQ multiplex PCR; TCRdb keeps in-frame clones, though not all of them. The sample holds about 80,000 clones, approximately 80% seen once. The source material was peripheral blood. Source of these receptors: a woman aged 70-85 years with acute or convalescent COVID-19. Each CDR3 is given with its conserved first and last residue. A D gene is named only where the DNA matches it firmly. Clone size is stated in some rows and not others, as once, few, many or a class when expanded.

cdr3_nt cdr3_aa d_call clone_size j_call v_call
TGTGCCAGCAGTGCTACAGGGGGCACTGAAGCTTTCTTT CASSATGGTEAFF TRBD1 NA TRBJ1-1 TRBV2
TGTGCCAGCAGTACCTCCGGGACTAGCGGGAGCTATGAGCAGTTCTTC CASSTSGTSGSYEQFF TRBD2 NA TRBJ2-1 TRBV6-6
TGTGCCAGTAGTCAGGGGTCCTATCAGCCCCAGCATTTT CASSQGSYQPQHF NA NA TRBJ1-5 TRBV19
TGTGCCAGCAGCGCGCGGATACAGGGCTACGAGCAGTACTTC CASSARIQGYEQYF NA NA TRBJ2-7 TRBV9
TGTGCCATCAGTGAAGAGGGGGCGCTAGCAAAACTGTTTTTT CAISEEGALAKLFF TRBD1 NA TRBJ1-4 TRBV10-3
TGTGCCAGCATGACTAGCAACAATGAGCAGTTCTTC CASMTSNNEQFF TRBD2 NA TRBJ2-1 TRBV28
TGTGCCAGCTCGGAGACGGTACAGGGGTATAATTCACCCCTCCACTTT CASSETVQGYNSPLHF TRBD1 once TRBJ1-6 TRBV18
TGTGCCAGCAGCTTCGCAGGGGCTAATGAAAAACTGTTTTTT CASSFAGANEKLFF NA NA TRBJ1-4 TRBV5-4
TGTGCCAGCAGCTTGGGGCAGGGGATAGATACGCAGTATTTT CASSLGQGIDTQYF NA NA TRBJ2-3 TRBV5-6
TGTGCCACCCGCAGGGGCGGCACCGGGGAGCTGTTTTTT CATRRGGTGELFF NA NA TRBJ2-2 TRBV3-1/TRBV3-2